The rows below give T cell receptor beta chains drawn from one sample of a study of T cell repertoires in cytomegalovirus infection. TCRdb analysed the reads with MiXCR anew, one entry per CDR3 protein. The repertoire holds almost 300,000 distinct CDR3 sequences, with around 10% as singletons. Sample: PBMCs. The receptor set was obtained from a human donor in good health (CMV status not recorded). Some clones in this sample may be carry-over from other donors' samples. Each CDR3 is given with its conserved first and last residue. Fields, in order: D gene, J gene, V gene, clone size, CDR3 DNA, CDR3 protein. The D gene is left open where the match is weak. Clone size is stated in some rows and not others, as once, few, many or a class when expanded.

.,TRBJ2-1,TRBV5-4,many,TGTGCCAGCAGCTTGGCCGGCTCCTTAACGGGCAATGAGCAGTTCTTC,CASSLAGSLTGNEQFF
.,TRBJ1-5,TRBV19,.,TGTGCCAGTAGTATATGGGACCAGGGGAATCAGCCCCAGCATTTT,CASSIWDQGNQPQHF
.,TRBJ2-2,TRBV6-8,few,TGTGCCAGCTTACACGGCGGGGGCCCCTCGGAGCTGTTTTTT,CASLHGGGPSELFF
TRBD1,TRBJ1-1,TRBV6-2/TRBV6-3,few,TGTGCCAGCAGTTACCCGGGACAGGGTCGGACTGAAGCTTTCTTT,CASSYPGQGRTEAFF
.,TRBJ2-2,TRBV28,many,TGTGCCAGCTTCACAGACTGGGCCGGGGAGCTGTTTTTT,CASFTDWAGELFF
.,TRBJ2-7,TRBV29-1,.,TGCAGCGTTGAAGAAGCCGGGTTTACCTACGAGCAGTACTTC,CSVEEAGFTYEQYF
.,TRBJ1-1,TRBV6-2/TRBV6-3,.,TGTGCCAGCAGTTACTCGCGCCTCATGAACACTGAAGCTTTCTTT,CASSYSRLMNTEAFF
.,TRBJ1-5,TRBV28,few,TGTGCCAGCAGCCCCTTGGGAAGGGGCAATCAGCCCCAGCATTTT,CASSPLGRGNQPQHF
TRBD2,TRBJ2-1,TRBV7-2,many,TGTGCCAGCAGCTTAAGCGGGGGGGGTTATGAGCAGTTCTTC,CASSLSGGGYEQFF
.,TRBJ2-3,TRBV2,.,TGTGCCAGCAGAACGGCAGTCCACACAGATACGCAGTATTTT,CASRTAVHTDTQYF
TRBD1,TRBJ2-5,TRBV24-1,.,TGTGCCACCAGTGACACGGACAGGCGGGAGACCCAGTACTTC,CATSDTDRRETQYF
.,TRBJ2-3,TRBV29-1,.,TGCAGCGTTGTCCGGCGGGTGAGCACAGATACGCAGTATTTT,CSVVRRVSTDTQYF
.,TRBJ2-7,TRBV12-3/TRBV12-4,many,TGTGCCAGCAGTGGAGTAAGGAGCTCCTACGAGCAGTACTTC,CASSGVRSSYEQYF
TRBD2,TRBJ2-1,TRBV6-2/TRBV6-3,many,TGTGCCAGCAGTTACAGCGTGGGGGGGGGGAATGAGCAGTTCTTC,CASSYSVGGGNEQFF
.,TRBJ1-2,TRBV29-1,many,TGCAGCGTTGGCGCCAGGGAAGTGGGGGGCTACACCTTC,CSVGAREVGGYTF